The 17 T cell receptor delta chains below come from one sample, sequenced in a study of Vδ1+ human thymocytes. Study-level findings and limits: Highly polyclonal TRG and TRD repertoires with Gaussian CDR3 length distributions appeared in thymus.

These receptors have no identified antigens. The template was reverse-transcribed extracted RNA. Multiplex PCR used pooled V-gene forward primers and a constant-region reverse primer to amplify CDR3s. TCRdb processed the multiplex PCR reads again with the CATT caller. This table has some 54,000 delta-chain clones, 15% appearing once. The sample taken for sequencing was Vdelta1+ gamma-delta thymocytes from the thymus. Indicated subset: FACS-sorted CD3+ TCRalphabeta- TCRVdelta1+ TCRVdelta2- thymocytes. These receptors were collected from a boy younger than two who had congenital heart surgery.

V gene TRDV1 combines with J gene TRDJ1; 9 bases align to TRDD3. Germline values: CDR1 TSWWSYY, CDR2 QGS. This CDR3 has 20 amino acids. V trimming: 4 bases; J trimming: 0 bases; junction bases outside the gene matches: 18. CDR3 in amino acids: CALGAPPGLTGGPYTDKLIF. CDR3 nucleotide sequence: TGTGCTCTTGGGGCCCCTCCCGGCCTAACTGGGGGACCTTACACCGATAAACTCATCTTT.

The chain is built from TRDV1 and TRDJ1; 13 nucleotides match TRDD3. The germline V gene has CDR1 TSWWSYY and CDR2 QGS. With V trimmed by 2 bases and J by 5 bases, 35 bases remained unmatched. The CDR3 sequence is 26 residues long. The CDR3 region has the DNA TGTGCTCTTGGGGAATCCCCAACCTCCAGAGACCTATACTGGGGGATACGCTGGGGTCTCCCTGATAAACTCATCTTT. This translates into CALGESPTSRDLYWGIRWGLPDKLIF.

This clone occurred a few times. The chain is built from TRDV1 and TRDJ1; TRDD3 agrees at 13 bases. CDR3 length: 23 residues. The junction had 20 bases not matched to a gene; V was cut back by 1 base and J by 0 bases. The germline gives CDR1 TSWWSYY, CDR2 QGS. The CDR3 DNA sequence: TGTGCTCTTGGGGAACCTCCTACCTTCGTACTGGGGGATACGCTTCGCCACACCGATAAACTCATCTTT. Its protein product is CALGEPPTFVLGDTLRHTDKLIF.

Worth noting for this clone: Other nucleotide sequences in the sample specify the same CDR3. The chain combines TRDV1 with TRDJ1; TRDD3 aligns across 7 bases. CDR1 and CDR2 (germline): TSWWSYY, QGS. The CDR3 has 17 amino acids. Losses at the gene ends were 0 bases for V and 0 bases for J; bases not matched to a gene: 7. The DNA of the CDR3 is TGTGCTCTTGGGGAACTGGCTGGGGGCCCGTACACCGATAAACTCATCTTT. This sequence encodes CALGELAGGPYTDKLIF.

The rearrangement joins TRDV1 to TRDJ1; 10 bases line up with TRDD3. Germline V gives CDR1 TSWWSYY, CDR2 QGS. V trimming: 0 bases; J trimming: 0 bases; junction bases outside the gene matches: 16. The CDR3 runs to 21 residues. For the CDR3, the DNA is TGTGCTCTTGGGGAACTAGGGCGACTGTACTGGGGGATTCGGTACACCGATAAACTCATCTTT. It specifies CALGELGRLYWGIRYTDKLIF.

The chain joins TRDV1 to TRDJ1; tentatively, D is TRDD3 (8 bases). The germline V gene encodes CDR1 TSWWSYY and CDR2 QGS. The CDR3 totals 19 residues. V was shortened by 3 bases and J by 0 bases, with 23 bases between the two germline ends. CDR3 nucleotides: TGTGCTCTTGGGGATCCAGTTTCCTACCGTGGGGGATACACCGATAAACTCATCTTT. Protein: CALGDPVSYRGGYTDKLIF.

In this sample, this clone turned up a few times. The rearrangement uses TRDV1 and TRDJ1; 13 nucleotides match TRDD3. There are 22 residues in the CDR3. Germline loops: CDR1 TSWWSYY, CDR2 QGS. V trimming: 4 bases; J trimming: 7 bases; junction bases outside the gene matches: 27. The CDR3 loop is CALGVHLPPTLTGGYAGPKLIF. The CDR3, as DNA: TGTGCTCTTGGGGTTCACCTTCCTCCAACCCTTACTGGGGGATACGCAGGGCCTAAACTCATCTTT.

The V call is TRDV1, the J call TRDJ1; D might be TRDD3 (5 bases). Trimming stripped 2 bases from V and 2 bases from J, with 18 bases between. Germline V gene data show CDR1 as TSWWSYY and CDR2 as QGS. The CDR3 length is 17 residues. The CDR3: CALGETLDGDTTDKLIF. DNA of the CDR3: TGTGCTCTTGGGGAAACCCTCGATGGGGACACGACCGATAAACTCATCTTT.

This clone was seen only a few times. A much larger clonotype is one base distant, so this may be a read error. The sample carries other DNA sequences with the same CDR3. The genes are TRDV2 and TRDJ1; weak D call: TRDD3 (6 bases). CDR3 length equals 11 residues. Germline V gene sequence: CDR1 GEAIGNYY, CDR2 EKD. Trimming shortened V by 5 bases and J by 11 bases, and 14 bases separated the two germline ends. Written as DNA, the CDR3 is TGTGCCTGTGCGCCTGGGGCGAGGCTCATCTTT. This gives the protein CACAPGARLIF.

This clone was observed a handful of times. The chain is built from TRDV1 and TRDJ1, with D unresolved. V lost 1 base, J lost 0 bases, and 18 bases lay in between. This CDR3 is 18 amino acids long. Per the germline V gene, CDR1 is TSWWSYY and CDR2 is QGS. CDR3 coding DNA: TGTGCTCTTGGGGAACCACGTTTCTCCCCCCGGTACACCGATAAACTCATCTTT. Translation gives CALGEPRFSPRYTDKLIF.

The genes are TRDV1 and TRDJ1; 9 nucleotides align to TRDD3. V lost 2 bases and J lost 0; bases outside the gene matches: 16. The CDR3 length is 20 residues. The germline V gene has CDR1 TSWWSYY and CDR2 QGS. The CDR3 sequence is CALGETPIYWGKEYTDKLIF. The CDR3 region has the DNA TGTGCTCTTGGGGAAACCCCCATTTACTGGGGGAAAGAGTACACCGATAAACTCATCTTT.

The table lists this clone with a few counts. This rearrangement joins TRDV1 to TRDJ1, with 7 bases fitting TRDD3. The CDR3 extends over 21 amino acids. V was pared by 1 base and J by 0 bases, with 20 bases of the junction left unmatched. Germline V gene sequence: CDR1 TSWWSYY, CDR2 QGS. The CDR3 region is CALGEPLHWGQSRGYTDKLIF. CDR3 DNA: TGTGCTCTTGGGGAACCTCTACACTGGGGCCAAAGCAGAGGGTACACCGATAAACTCATCTTT.

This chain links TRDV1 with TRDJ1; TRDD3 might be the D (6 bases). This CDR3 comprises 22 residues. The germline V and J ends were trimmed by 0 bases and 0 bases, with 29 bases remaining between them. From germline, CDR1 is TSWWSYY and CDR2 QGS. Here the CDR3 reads CALGELLPPVVGGTQNTDKLIF. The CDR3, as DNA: TGTGCTCTTGGGGAACTCCTACCTCCTGTAGTGGGGGGTACGCAAAACACCGATAAACTCATCTTT.

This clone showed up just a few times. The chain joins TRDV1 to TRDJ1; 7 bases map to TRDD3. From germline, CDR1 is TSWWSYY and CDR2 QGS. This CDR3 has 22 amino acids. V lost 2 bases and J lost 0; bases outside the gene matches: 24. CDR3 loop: CALGERRFVLGGFRPYTDKLIF. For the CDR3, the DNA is TGTGCTCTTGGGGAAAGAAGGTTCGTCCTGGGGGGTTTTCGGCCGTACACCGATAAACTCATCTTT.

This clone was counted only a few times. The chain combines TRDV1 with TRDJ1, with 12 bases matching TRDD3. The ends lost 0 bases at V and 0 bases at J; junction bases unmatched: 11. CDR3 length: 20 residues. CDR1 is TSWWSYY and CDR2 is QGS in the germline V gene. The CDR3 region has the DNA TGTGCTCTTGGGGAACTTGTACTGGGGGATACTCACGATTACACCGATAAACTCATCTTT. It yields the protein CALGELVLGDTHDYTDKLIF.

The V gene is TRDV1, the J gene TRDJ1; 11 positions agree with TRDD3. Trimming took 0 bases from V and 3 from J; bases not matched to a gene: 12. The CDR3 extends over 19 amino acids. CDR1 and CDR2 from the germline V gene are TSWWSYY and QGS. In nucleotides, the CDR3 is TGTGCTCTTGGGGAACTATCCTTACTGGGGGATAAATGGGCCGATAAACTCATCTTT. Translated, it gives CALGELSLLGDKWADKLIF.

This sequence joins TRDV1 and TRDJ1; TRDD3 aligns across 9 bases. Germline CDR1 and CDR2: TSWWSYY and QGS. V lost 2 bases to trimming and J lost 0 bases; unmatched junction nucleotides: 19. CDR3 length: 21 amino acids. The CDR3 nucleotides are TGTGCTCTTGGGGAATCGGATCAGTACTGGGGGACTCTACCGTACACCGATAAACTCATCTTT. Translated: CALGESDQYWGTLPYTDKLIF.